The 29 T cell receptor beta chains reported below all come from one sample, sequenced in a study of blood T cell repertoires in COVID-19. Some clones are missing from TCRdb's copy, which holds only in-frame ones; the method was immunoSEQ multiplex PCR. The sample has about 300,000 clones; around 87% are singletons. The specimen was peripheral blood. These receptors all stem from a man aged 18 to 35 with active or convalescent COVID-19.

This chain uses TRBV4-1 with TRBJ1-2; D might be TRBD1 (5 bases). Germline-derived CDR1 and CDR2 are MGHRA and YSYEKL. The CDR3 is made up of 16 amino acids. Between the trimmed V and J ends, which lost 2 bases and 6 bases, there was a span of 19 bases. CDR3 DNA: TGCGCCAGCAGCCAACAGATAAAGGGGCTCAAGGATGGCTACACCTTC. It encodes CASSQQIKGLKDGYTF.

This clone came up a few times. V is TRBV6-6 and J is TRBJ1-1; TRBD1 matches at 10 bases. CDR3 size: 17 residues. Germline V lookup: CDR1 MNHNY, CDR2 SVGAGI (reference sequence). Trimming removed 5 bases from V and 1 base from J; junction bases left unmatched: 10. CDR3 residues: CASSRIRDRGKNTEAFF. CDR3 in DNA: TGTGCCAGCAGTCGAATCCGGGACAGGGGAAAGAACACTGAAGCTTTCTTT.

This clone rates as medium-sized. Additional DNA sequences in this sample encode the identical CDR3. This chain uses TRBV6-4 with TRBJ2-3; TRBD2 matches 11 bases. The J segment lost 4 bases and the V segment lost 3 bases, leaving 0 bases of the junction unmatched. Germline CDR1 reads MRHNA; CDR2 reads SNTAGT. The CDR3 runs 14 residues. The CDR3 DNA sequence: TGTGCCAGCAGTGATAGCGGGGGGGCAGATACGCAGTATTTT. Translation gives CASSDSGGADTQYF.

This rearrangement joins TRBV10-2 to TRBJ2-1, with no clear D. CDR3 length: 15 residues. V dropped 2 bases and J dropped 7 bases, with 15 bases sitting between them. CDR1 and CDR2 from the germline V gene are WSHSY and SAAADI. CDR3 sequence: CASSETEVPLNEQFF. The CDR3 DNA reads as TGCGCCAGCAGTGAGACTGAGGTCCCCTTGAATGAGCAGTTCTTC.

This CDR3 is CASSDPLSGNTIYF. CDR3 coding DNA: TGTGCCAGCAGTGACCCCCTCTCTGGAAACACCATATATTTT. V is TRBV6-1 and J is TRBJ1-3; no clear D gene. The CDR3 runs 14 residues. Germline V gene lookup returns CDR1 MNHNS and CDR2 SASEGT. The V end lost 3 bases, the J end lost 0 bases, and 6 bases lay between the germline ends.

The V gene is TRBV28, the J gene TRBJ1-2; TRBD1 agrees at 7 bases. Trimming cost V 5 bases and J 6 bases; bases outside gene matches: 9. The CDR3 loop spans 14 amino acids. In germline, CDR1 is MDHEN, CDR2 SYDVKM. The CDR3: CASSHDRVRDGYTF. The DNA for the CDR3 is TGTGCCAGCAGTCACGACAGGGTTCGGGATGGCTACACCTTC.

The J gene is TRBJ2-7, the V gene TRBV2, with TRBD1 matching 8 bases. J gave up 4 bases and V 5 bases, and 7 bases lay outside the gene matches. This CDR3 is 14 amino acids long. In germline, CDR1 is SNHLY, CDR2 FYNNEI. For the CDR3, the DNA is TGTGCCAGCAGTCGGACAGGGTTTAGTTACGAGCAGTACTTC. As protein: CASSRTGFSYEQYF.

This rearrangement joins TRBV7-9 to TRBJ1-5; tentatively, D is TRBD1 (5 bases). Germline-derived CDR1 and CDR2 are SEHNR and FQNEAQ (reference sequence). The CDR3 loop spans 15 amino acids. The germline V and J ends were trimmed by 5 bases and 1 base, with 12 bases remaining between them. The CDR3, as DNA: TGTGCCAGCAGCCTAAACGGGGGAAGCAATCAGCCCCAGCATTTT. Translation gives CASSLNGGSNQPQHF.

This rearrangement joins TRBV19 to TRBJ1-2, with TRBD1 matching 12 bases. The germline gives CDR1 LNHDA, CDR2 SQIVND (reference sequence). The V segment lost 1 base and the J segment 7 bases; nucleotides outside the gene matches: 10. The CDR3 consists of 17 residues. The CDR3 here is CASSIVGPGQGASGYTF. CDR3 DNA: TGTGCCAGTAGTATAGTGGGGCCGGGACAGGGGGCATCTGGCTACACCTTC. Variable domain in full (rest from reference TRBV19 and TRBJ1-2): DGGITQSPKYLFRKEGQNVTLSCEQNLNHDAMYWYRQDPGQGLRLIYYSQIVNDFQKGDIAEGYSVSREKKESFPLTVTSAQKNPTAFYLCASSIVGPGQGASGYTFGSGTRLTVV.

This chain joins TRBV27 and TRBJ1-2; TRBD1 is a possible D gene (5 bases). Per the germline V gene, CDR1 is MNHEY and CDR2 is SMNVEV (reference sequence). The V and J ends lost 0 bases and 2 bases respectively, with 7 bases between them. The CDR3 contains 14 residues. The CDR3 loop is CASSLSAGNYGYTF. The CDR3 region has the DNA TGTGCCAGCAGTTTATCCGCAGGGAACTATGGCTACACCTTC.

This clone showed up just a few times. V is TRBV25-1 and J is TRBJ2-7; weak D call: TRBD1 (6 bases). The CDR3 totals 15 residues. Per the germline V gene, CDR1 is MGHDK and CDR2 is SYGVNS. Trimming removed 0 bases from V and 4 bases from J, with 13 bases in between. The CDR3 protein is CASSEYARGEYEQYF. The CDR3 DNA reads TGTGCCAGCAGTGAATATGCCAGGGGAGAGTACGAGCAGTACTTC.

The chain employs TRBV7-3 and TRBJ2-2; 9 bases fit TRBD2. The CDR3 sequence is 16 residues long. The germline CDR1 and CDR2 sequences are SGHTA and FQGTGA. V trimming: 2 bases; J trimming: 6 bases; junction bases outside the gene matches: 7. CDR3: CASSLPLAGDAGELFF. In nucleotides, the CDR3 is TGTGCCAGCAGCTTACCCTTAGCGGGAGATGCCGGGGAGCTGTTTTTT.

The rearrangement uses TRBV29-1 and TRBJ2-7; weak D call: TRBD2 (5 bases). In germline, CDR1 is SQVTM, CDR2 ANQGSEA. Trimming removed 4 bases at V and 1 base at J, with 17 bases between. CDR3 length equals 15 residues. The chain's CDR3 is CSVVSKERRSYEQYF. CDR3 bases: TGCAGCGTTGTTTCTAAGGAGAGGAGGTCCTACGAGCAGTACTTC.

The rearrangement uses TRBV7-2 and TRBJ1-5, with 7 bases aligning to TRBD1. CDR1 SGHTA and CDR2 FQGNSA come from the germline V gene. The CDR3 extends over 16 amino acids. Germline trimming cut 5 bases from V and 9 bases from J; bases unmatched to any gene: 16. Here the CDR3 reads CASSAQAAGGSSPQHF. CDR3 nucleotide sequence: TGTGCCAGCAGCGCCCAGGCGGCAGGGGGGTCCTCGCCCCAGCATTTT.

The gene calls are TRBV5-1 and TRBJ1-1, with no clear D. Trimming removed 2 bases from V and 1 base from J, with 15 bases in between. This CDR3 is built from 16 residues. Germline V CDR1 and CDR2: SGHRS, YFSETQ. CDR3 in amino acids: CASSFVVLAANTEAFF. The DNA for the CDR3 is TGCGCCAGCAGCTTTGTTGTTTTAGCGGCGAACACTGAAGCTTTCTTT.

V and J are TRBV4-2 and TRBJ2-2; 11 nucleotides match TRBD1. CDR1 LGHNA and CDR2 YNFKEQ come from the germline V gene. J was trimmed by 6 bases and V by 4 bases; bases with no gene match: 4. The CDR3 is made up of 15 amino acids. DNA for the CDR3: TGTGCCAGCAGCCCCGGGACAGGGGGGTCCGGGGAGCTGTTTTTT. Translated, it gives CASSPGTGGSGELFF.

The chain carries TRBV4-2 and TRBJ2-3; 9 nucleotides align to TRBD2. Per the germline V gene, CDR1 is LGHNA and CDR2 is YNFKEQ. The CDR3 length is 17 residues. J lost 2 bases, V lost 3 bases, and 9 bases had no gene match. The CDR3 loop reads CASSQYEGGRATDTQYF. CDR3 coding DNA: TGTGCCAGCAGCCAGTACGAAGGCGGGAGGGCCACAGATACGCAGTATTTT.

The V call is TRBV7-9, the J call TRBJ2-7; 12 bases map to TRBD2. J lost 6 bases, V lost 7 bases, and 7 bases had no gene match. The CDR3 extends over 14 amino acids. Germline V gene sequence: CDR1 SEHNR, CDR2 FQNEAQ (reference sequence). The CDR3 here is CASNRGLAGPEQYF. The DNA for the CDR3 is TGTGCCAGCAACAGAGGACTAGCGGGACCCGAGCAGTACTTC. The complete variable domain, with remaining parts taken from reference TRBV7-9 and TRBJ2-7, reads DTGVSQNPRHKITKRGQNVTFRCDPISEHNRLYWYRQTLGQGPEFLTYFQNEAQLEKSRLLSDRFSAERPKGSFSTLEIQRTEQGDSAMYLCASNRGLAGPEQYFGPGTRLTVT.

The chain couples TRBV9 to TRBJ1-2, with a possible D match to TRBD1 (6 bases). The germline V and J ends were trimmed by 3 bases and 0 bases, with 15 bases remaining between them. In germline, CDR1 is SGDLS, CDR2 YYNGEE. The CDR3 spans 16 residues. The CDR3 coding sequence is TGTGCCAGCAGCGACTCCGGGACACGAGCTAACTATGGCTACACCTTC. Its protein product is CASSDSGTRANYGYTF.

The rearrangement uses TRBV19 and TRBJ2-2; no clear D. The CDR3 is made up of 14 amino acids. Germline values: CDR1 LNHDA, CDR2 SQIVND (reference sequence). Trimming left V 4 bases short and J 5 bases short, with 11 bases between. The CDR3 here is CASSNPLRTGELFF. Written as DNA, the CDR3 is TGTGCCAGTAGTAACCCGCTCAGGACCGGGGAGCTGTTTTTT.

The genes are TRBV18 and TRBJ2-2; D gene uncertain. The CDR3 has 14 residues. Germline V CDR1 and CDR2: KGHSH, LQKENI. Trimming cost V 0 bases and J 4 bases, with 6 bases left between them. The CDR3 is CASSPPEFTGELFF. The CDR3 DNA reads TGTGCCAGCTCACCACCGGAGTTCACCGGGGAGCTGTTTTTT.

This clone was seen a single time. The chain uses TRBV5-1 and TRBJ2-4, with TRBD2 matching over 11 bases. The CDR3 covers 16 residues. CDR1 SGHRS and CDR2 YFSETQ come from the germline V gene. The junction had 7 bases not matched to a gene; V was cut back by 0 bases and J by 8 bases. The CDR3 DNA follows: TGCGCCAGCAGCTTGGTTACTAGCGGGAGTGTGGACATTCAGTACTTC. This encodes CASSLVTSGSVDIQYF.

V gene TRBV19 combines with J gene TRBJ1-1; tentatively, D is TRBD1 (5 bases). The CDR3 spans 14 residues. The germline V gene has CDR1 LNHDA and CDR2 SQIVND (reference sequence). V was cut by 4 bases and J by 3 bases, with 12 bases left in between. The CDR3 sequence: CASSRTREDTEAFF. The CDR3 DNA reads TGTGCCAGTAGTAGGACCAGGGAGGACACTGAAGCTTTCTTT.

The gene calls are TRBV7-9 and TRBJ2-4; tentative D call: TRBD2 (6 bases). V lost 5 bases and J 6 bases, leaving 20 bases between the germline ends. CDR1 SEHNR and CDR2 FQNEAQ come from the germline V gene (reference sequence). The CDR3 runs 16 residues. CDR3 sequence: CASSPPTTTAGNIQYF. As DNA, the CDR3 is TGTGCCAGCAGCCCCCCGACGACGACAGCGGGAAACATTCAGTACTTC.

In nucleotides, the CDR3 is TGTGCCATCAGTGTTGGGAGGGCCGAGACAGATACGCAGTATTTT. Its translation: CAISVGRAETDTQYF. The V call is TRBV10-3, the J call TRBJ2-3; 7 bases line up with TRBD2. The CDR3 totals 15 residues. J lost 3 bases, V lost 4 bases, and 7 bases had no gene match. Per germline, CDR1 ENHRY and CDR2 SYGVKD.

This sequence joins TRBV7-9 and TRBJ2-2; D is uncertain. V lost 6 bases and J 3 bases, leaving 11 bases between the germline ends. This CDR3 spans 14 amino acids. CDR1 is SEHNR, CDR2 FQNEAQ, per germline (reference sequence). The DNA for the CDR3 is TGTGCCAGCAGTTATAATGTTTACACCGGGGAGCTGTTTTTT. It specifies CASSYNVYTGELFF.

This clone has only one observation. This chain uses TRBV5-1 with TRBJ2-1; TRBD2 matches at 11 bases. The CDR3 covers 16 residues. Germline V gene lookup returns CDR1 SGHRS and CDR2 YFSETQ. V lost 0 bases, J lost 5 bases, and 4 bases stayed unmatched. The CDR3 here is CASSLVSGRADNEQFF. The CDR3 region has the DNA TGCGCCAGCAGCTTGGTTAGCGGGAGGGCCGACAATGAGCAGTTCTTC.

The chain employs TRBV29-1 and TRBJ2-3, with TRBD2 matching over 14 bases. The CDR3 extends over 17 amino acids. The germline V gene encodes CDR1 SQVTM and CDR2 ANQGSEA. J gave up 2 bases and V 3 bases, and 7 bases lay outside the gene matches. The CDR3 sequence is CSVDGTSGSVYTDTQYF. DNA for the CDR3: TGCAGCGTTGACGGGACTAGCGGGAGCGTATACACAGATACGCAGTATTTT.

This chain uses TRBV18 with TRBJ2-7, with no clear D. In germline, CDR1 is KGHSH, CDR2 LQKENI. Trimming removed 0 bases from V and 7 bases from J, with 19 bases in between. This CDR3 contains 16 residues. CDR3 loop: CASSPPNRVDGEEQYF. The CDR3 nucleotides are TGTGCCAGCTCACCACCGAACCGGGTAGACGGCGAAGAGCAGTACTTC.